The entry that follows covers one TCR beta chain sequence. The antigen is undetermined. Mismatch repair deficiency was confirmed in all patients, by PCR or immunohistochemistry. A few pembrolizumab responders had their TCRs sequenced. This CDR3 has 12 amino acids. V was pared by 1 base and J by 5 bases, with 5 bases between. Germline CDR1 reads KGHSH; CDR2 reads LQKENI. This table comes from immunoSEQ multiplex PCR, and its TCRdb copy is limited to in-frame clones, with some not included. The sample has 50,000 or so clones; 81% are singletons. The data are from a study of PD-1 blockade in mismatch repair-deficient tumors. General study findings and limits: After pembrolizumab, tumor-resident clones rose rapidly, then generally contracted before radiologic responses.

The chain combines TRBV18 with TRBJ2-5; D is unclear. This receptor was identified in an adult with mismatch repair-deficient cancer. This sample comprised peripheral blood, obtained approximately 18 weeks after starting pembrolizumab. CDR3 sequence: CASSPHGETQYF. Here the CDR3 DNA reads TGTGCCAGCTCACCACATGGGGAGACCCAGTACTTC.